The present entry profiles one T cell receptor (beta chain) with its context. The CDR3 extends over 15 amino acids. V was cut by 3 bases and J by 6 bases, with 17 bases left in between. Germline CDR1 is KGHDR and CDR2 is SFDVKD. Participants classified as exposed had met a COVID-19 case within 2 weeks before study entry. This sample was included in a study of blood T cell repertoires in COVID-19. Study-level background: Both acute and convalescent COVID-19 samples were obtained from the United States, Italy and Spain.

Some clones are missing from TCRdb's copy, which holds only in-frame ones; the method was immunoSEQ multiplex PCR. The repertoire consists of fewer than 350,000 clones, with almost 90% occurring once and the leading ten covering 0.85% to 1.3%. The origin of this receptor is a woman aged 25 to 39 who had been exposed to COVID-19. The V call is TRBV24-1, the J call TRBJ2-7, with a tentative D call TRBD2 (6 bases). The specimen sequenced was PBMCs or T cells enriched from blood (not recorded which). The CDR3 nucleotides are TGTGCCACCAGTGATAGTGACGGGACCGGGGGCGAGCAGTACTTC. Translated: CATSDSDGTGGEQYF.